The rows below give T cell receptor beta chains drawn from one sample of a study of T cell changes during pregnancy in multiple sclerosis. The assay was immunoSEQ multiplex PCR, and TCRdb's table has in-frame clones only and misses some. In the table there are tens of thousands of clones, about nine tenths of which are singletons. The sequences come from peripheral blood, collected in the second trimester of pregnancy. All receptors derive from a female donor with multiple sclerosis, enrolled in a pregnancy study. Each CDR3 is given with its conserved first and last residue. A D gene is named only where the DNA matches it firmly. Some rows have no size entry. The others give once, few or many, or a class for an expanded clone.

TRBJ2-3,TRBV7-8,-,TRBD2,TGTGCCAGCAGCTTCAAGCGCGGGGGGGCCCCCCAGACTGGATATACGCAGTATTTT,CASSFKRGGAPQTGYTQYF
TRBJ1-2,TRBV4-3,-,-,TGCGCCAGCAGCCAAGAGCCAGAAACTAACTATGGCTACACCTTC,CASSQEPETNYGYTF
TRBJ1-4,TRBV7-8,-,-,TGTGCCAGCAGCTTAGGGGCAGGGATCGAAAAACTGTTTTTT,CASSLGAGIEKLFF
TRBJ2-1,TRBV10-3,few,TRBD2,TGTGCCATCAGTGGCGGGACTAGCATCAATGAGCAGTTCTTC,CAISGGTSINEQFF
TRBJ2-5,TRBV4-2,-,TRBD2,TGTGCCAGCAGCCAAGATACTAGCGGGGAGACCCAGTACTTC,CASSQDTSGETQYF
TRBJ1-2,TRBV6-6,-,TRBD1,TGTGCCAGTAGGACAGGGGGCGAAGGCTACACCTTC,CASRTGGEGYTF
TRBJ2-2,TRBV30,-,TRBD2,TGTGCCCGCTCTAGCGGGGAGAACACCGGGGAGCTGTTTTTT,CARSSGENTGELFF
TRBJ1-5,TRBV7-2,-,-,TGTGCCAGCAGCTCCCGCGGGACTAGCAATCAGCCCCAGCATTTT,CASSSRGTSNQPQHF
TRBJ2-5,TRBV28,once,TRBD1,TGTGCCAGCAGTTCCCCGACAGGGGGTTTACAAGAGACCCAGTACTTC,CASSSPTGGLQETQYF
TRBJ1-2,TRBV9,few,-,TGTGCCAGCAGCGTACAGTCGCTCAACTATGGCTACACCTTC,CASSVQSLNYGYTF
TRBJ2-7,TRBV7-3,-,TRBD1,TGTGCCAGCAGCCCGAGACAGGGCTCCTACGAGCAGTACTTC,CASSPRQGSYEQYF
TRBJ2-7,TRBV4-1,-,TRBD1,TGCGCCAGCAGCCGGGCCGGGACAGGAGGCGAGCAGTACTTC,CASSRAGTGGEQYF
TRBJ2-2,TRBV27,once,TRBD2,TGTGCCAGCCGGGGAGGGCTGGCCACCGGGGAGCTGTTTTTT,CASRGGLATGELFF